The 5 T cell receptor beta chains presented below share a single source sample, sequenced in a study of cytomegalovirus exposure and HLA in healthy donors. This PCR relied on a set of 60 Vbeta primers and 13 Jbeta primers. The repertoire was sequenced with immunoSEQ multiplex PCR; TCRdb's copy has only in-frame clones and lacks some. This repertoire shows around 200,000 clones, around 78% found once; its top ten account for approximately 2%. The sequencing input was PBMCs. The receptors shown here come from a man aged 25-45 years in good health and CMV-seronegative.

The chain has TRBV7-2 and TRBJ1-1; no reliable D call. The germline V and J ends were trimmed by 2 bases and 0 bases, with 7 bases remaining between them. Germline CDR1 reads SGHTA; CDR2 reads FQGNSA. The CDR3 totals 14 residues. The CDR3: CASSLRHMNTEAFF. Written as DNA, the CDR3 is TGTGCCAGCAGCTTAAGACACATGAACACTGAAGCTTTCTTT.

The chain is built from TRBV2 and TRBJ2-3; maybe TRBD1 (6 bases). Trimming stripped 7 bases from V and 4 bases from J, with 12 bases between. Germline V gene sequence: CDR1 SNHLY, CDR2 FYNNEI. This CDR3 is built from 13 residues. The CDR3 region is CASNRRGADTQYF. DNA of the CDR3: TGTGCCAGCAATCGCAGGGGCGCAGATACGCAGTATTTT.

This chain connects TRBV27 to TRBJ2-7; 9 positions match TRBD1. Germline CDR1 reads MNHEY; CDR2 reads SMNVEV (reference sequence). This CDR3 has 15 amino acids. Germline trimming cut 1 base from V and 1 base from J; bases unmatched to any gene: 2. The CDR3 nucleotides are TGTGCCAGCAGTTTATTGGGGACAGGGTCCTACGAGCAGTACTTC. Its protein is CASSLLGTGSYEQYF.

This clone has only one observation. This sample includes further DNA sequences coding for the same CDR3. The chain employs TRBV5-4 and TRBJ2-7; TRBD1 matches 7 bases. After removal of 1 base from V and 3 bases from J, the junction contained 1 base not matched to a gene. CDR1 is SGHNT and CDR2 is YYREEE in the germline V gene (reference sequence). The CDR3 is 13 residues long. The CDR3 is CASSLRQGYEQYF. CDR3 nucleotide sequence: TGTGCCAGCAGCTTGCGACAGGGCTACGAGCAGTACTTC.

The gene calls are TRBV7-9 and TRBJ2-1, with D maybe TRBD2 (5 bases). This CDR3 contains 15 residues. Germline CDR1 SEHNR, CDR2 FQNEAQ (reference sequence). V was trimmed by 7 bases and J by 0 bases, leaving 13 bases between them. The CDR3 coding sequence is TGTGCCAGCACCCGTAGCGAGACCTCCTACAATGAGCAGTTCTTC. The encoded protein is CASTRSETSYNEQFF.